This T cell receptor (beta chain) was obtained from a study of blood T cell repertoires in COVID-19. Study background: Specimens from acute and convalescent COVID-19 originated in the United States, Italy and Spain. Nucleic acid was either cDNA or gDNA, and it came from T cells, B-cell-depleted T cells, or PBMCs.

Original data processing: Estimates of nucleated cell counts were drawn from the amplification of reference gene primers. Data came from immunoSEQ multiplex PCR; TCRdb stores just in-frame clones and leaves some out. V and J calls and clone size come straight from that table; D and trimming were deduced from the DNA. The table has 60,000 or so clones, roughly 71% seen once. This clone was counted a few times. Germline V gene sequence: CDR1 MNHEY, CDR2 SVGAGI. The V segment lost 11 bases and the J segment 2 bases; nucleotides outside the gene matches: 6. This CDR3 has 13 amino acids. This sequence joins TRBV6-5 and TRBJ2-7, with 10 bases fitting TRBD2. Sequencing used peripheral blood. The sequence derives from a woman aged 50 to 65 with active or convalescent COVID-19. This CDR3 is CAVGLAGAYEQYF. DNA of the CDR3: TGTGCCGTTGGGCTAGCGGGAGCCTACGAGCAGTACTTC.